This entry features one T cell receptor beta chain sequence. What antigen it recognizes has not been identified. No per-base quality is available; no much larger clone lies one base away. This sample is part of a study of T-cell reconstitution after alpha-beta-depleted transplantation in children (dated by TCRdb to the mid-2010s). Regarding the complete study: T-cell immune reconstitution after TCRalphabeta/CD19-depleted allogeneic hematopoietic cell transplantation in children was quantitatively tracked in the study by means of TCR repertoire profiling. What the authors observed across the whole study: The apparently early recovery of alphabetaT-cell counts about two months after transplant reportedly depended on only several hundred rapidly expanded clones that came from non-depleted graft cells. Over the following months the frequencies of hyperexpanded clones went down, and after one year T-cell counts and TCRbeta diversity were mostly credited to newly produced T cells. In some patients, high TCRbeta diversity at day 60 was attributed to recipient T cells and intrathymic progenitors that had survived conditioning.

The library was obtained by PCR. The sequencer listed for this sample is Illumina HiSeq 2500. Molecular barcoding was employed in the preparation of TCR libraries, with unique molecular identifiers being used to normalize TCRbeta repertoire quantification. TCRdb reprocessing: public reads trimmed at Q25 with fastp, clones called with MiXCR, in-frame beta chains kept. All rows with the same CDR3 protein become a single entry with the most common DNA and genes. The sample records 900,000 or so distinct CDR3 sequences, 15% to 20% of which are singletons. The ten largest clones capture approximately 5% of the sample. CDR1 and CDR2 were assigned from the germline V gene (reference sequence) as MNHEY and SMNVEV. Cut back by 5 bases and 1 base, the V and J ends lie 9 bases apart. The CDR3 goes from the cysteine to the phenylalanine over 14 residues. The DNA shown is the 42-base CDR3, in frame from base 1.

In the paper's terms, the treatment or condition label means: allogeneic hematopoietic cell transplantation with graft depleted of TCRalphabeta T cells and CD19 B cells. The children who served as transplant recipients had been given grafts of TCRalphabeta/CD19-depleted allogeneic hematopoietic cells. This receptor chain uses TRBV27 and TRBJ2-1; no D segment can be confidently identified. The receptor's source is a male patient under 18 who had a stem cell transplant for acute lymphoblastic leukemia, so the T cells may come from the graft donor. Material: PBMCs, mostly from graft donor cells, obtained 360 days after TCRalphabeta/CD19-depleted stem cell transplant. The CDR3 is CASSVLESYNEQFF. The DNA sequence follows: TGTGCCAGCAGTGTCCTAGAGTCCTACAATGAGCAGTTCTTC.